The rows below give T cell receptor beta chains drawn from one sample of a study of cytomegalovirus exposure and HLA in healthy donors. The protocol was immunoSEQ multiplex PCR, while the TCRdb copy is restricted to in-frame clones and leaves out a portion. This sample yields about 200,000 clones, of which more than 75% are seen a single time; about 3% belongs to the top ten. Sequencing was performed on PBMCs. The receptors were gathered from a middle-aged woman in good health and CMV-seronegative. Both conserved end residues are trimmed from each CDR3.

J gene	V gene	CDR3 length	CDR3 protein
TRBJ2-7	TRBV27	9	ASSSYYEQY
TRBJ1-1	TRBV10-3	15	AAAPWGTGGANTEAF
TRBJ2-7	TRBV28	10	ASRADGYEQY
TRBJ1-1	TRBV5-4	14	ASSLGQGALNTEAF
TRBJ2-7	TRBV11-3	13	ASSPGTSVVDEQY
TRBJ1-1	TRBV27	11	ASSSDRGTEAF
TRBJ2-7	TRBV7-9	12	ASSLAAPSSEQY
TRBJ1-5	TRBV19	14	ASSPFSGQVNQPQH
TRBJ2-5	TRBV27	13	ASSIRQSYQETQY
TRBJ2-3	TRBV5-1	11	ASSLSPADTQY
TRBJ2-1	TRBV9	13	ASSAKTSVYNEQF
TRBJ1-2	TRBV25-1	13	ASSEPGQALYGYT
TRBJ1-1	TRBV10-2	14	ASSDFPGGGFGEAF
TRBJ2-3	TRBV30	14	AWSVLLAGGPDTQY
TRBJ1-5	TRBV30	13	AWSLRDQGNQPQH
TRBJ2-5	TRBV5-1	14	ASSLASLAGRETQY
TRBJ1-3	TRBV19	15	ATVVREGHRSGNTIY
TRBJ1-2	TRBV10-3	11	AISESEGSGYT
TRBJ2-7	TRBV30	12	AWSVMGVALEQY
TRBJ1-1	TRBV2	12	ASRTGSSISEAF
TRBJ2-7	TRBV6-5	11	ATGHERNYEQY
TRBJ2-7	TRBV27	10	ASSSHRYEQY
TRBJ1-5	TRBV30	13	AWTASGQGNQPQH
TRBJ2-3	TRBV5-4	13	ASSLDRPMADTQY
TRBJ2-2	TRBV29-1	12	SGGTSALPGELF
TRBJ2-3	TRBV10-1	13	ASSDSGSETDTQY
TRBJ2-4	TRBV2	15	ASRGTGLVLAKNIQY
TRBJ2-1	TRBV28	15	ASSLPPFGRSYNEQF
TRBJ1-1	TRBV5-1	12	ASSLYRDSTEAF
TRBJ2-7	TRBV6-5	12	ASSFRAGPYEQY
-	TRBV9	11	ASSTGLTYEQY
TRBJ1-1	TRBV28	10	ASSLGDIEAF
TRBJ2-7	TRBV27	12	ASSLGTGSWEQY
TRBJ1-5	TRBV12-5	11	ARETGRNQPQH
TRBJ1-5	TRBV6-6	13	ASSLVKGGNQPQH
TRBJ1-1	TRBV11-2	15	ASSQDWDRVGGTEAF
TRBJ2-3	TRBV30	13	AWSPQGLVTDTQY
TRBJ2-7	TRBV28	16	ASSQTRDRETYAYEQY
TRBJ1-1	TRBV5-4	12	ASSPQGVRTEAF
TRBJ1-2	TRBV9	14	ASSVAPQGSSYGYT